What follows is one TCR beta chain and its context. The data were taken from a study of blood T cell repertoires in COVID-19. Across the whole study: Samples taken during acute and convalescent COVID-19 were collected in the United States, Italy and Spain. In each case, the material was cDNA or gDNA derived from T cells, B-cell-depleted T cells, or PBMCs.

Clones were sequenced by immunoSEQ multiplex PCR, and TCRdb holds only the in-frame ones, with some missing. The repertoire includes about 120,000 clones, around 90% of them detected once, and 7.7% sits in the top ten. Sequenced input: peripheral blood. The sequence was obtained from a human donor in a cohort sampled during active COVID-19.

The CDR3 sequence: CSVGMTGNEQFF. CDR3 bases: TGCAGCGTTGGTATGACAGGAAATGAGCAGTTCTTC. J is TRBJ2-1 and V is TRBV29-1, with D possibly matching TRBD1 (6 bases). Trimming removed 4 bases at V and 7 bases at J, with 11 bases between. Germline V gives CDR1 SQVTM, CDR2 ANQGSEA. CDR3 size: 12 residues.